Listed below are T cell receptor beta chains from one sample, sequenced in a study of early T cells in non-severe SARS-CoV-2 infection. TCRdb passed the 5' RACE reads through MiXCR, listing each CDR3 protein once. The sample shows 50,000 to 80,000 distinct CDR3 sequences, roughly 8.2% of them seen only once. Source: whole blood, taken at baseline. The receptor source for this set is an adult who was a healthcare worker with PCR-confirmed SARS-CoV-2 infection or an uninfected control (not recorded which). The CDR3 runs from the conserved cysteine through the conserved F or W. The D gene is left open where the match is weak. Size values are once, few and many counts, or a class for expanded clones, and some rows have none.

abundance: few; v_gene: TRBV29-1; j_gene: TRBJ2-7; d_gene: .; CDR3aa: CSVFGGTYEQYF; CDR3nt: TGCAGCGTTTTTGGGGGTACCTACGAGCAGTACTTC
abundance: .; v_gene: TRBV29-1; j_gene: TRBJ2-1; d_gene: .; CDR3aa: CSVLLYSYNEQFF; CDR3nt: TGCAGCGTACTCTTGTACTCCTACAATGAGCAGTTCTTC
abundance: few; v_gene: TRBV12-3/TRBV12-4; j_gene: TRBJ2-3; d_gene: .; CDR3aa: CASRSTSTDTQYF; CDR3nt: TGTGCCAGCCGTAGTACTAGCACAGATACGCAGTATTTT
abundance: few; v_gene: TRBV21-1; j_gene: TRBJ2-1; d_gene: .; CDR3aa: CASSKEGAFGNEQFF; CDR3nt: TGTGCCAGCAGCAAAGAAGGGGCGTTCGGCAATGAGCAGTTCTTC
abundance: .; v_gene: TRBV7-9; j_gene: TRBJ2-3; d_gene: .; CDR3aa: CASSSERGLDTQYF; CDR3nt: TGTGCCAGCAGCTCAGAGAGGGGCTTGGATACGCAGTATTTT
abundance: many; v_gene: TRBV10-3; j_gene: TRBJ2-2; d_gene: .; CDR3aa: CAISGRGIDTGELFF; CDR3nt: TGTGCCATCAGTGGGAGGGGGATCGACACCGGGGAGCTGTTTTTT
abundance: .; v_gene: TRBV9; j_gene: TRBJ1-3; d_gene: .; CDR3aa: CASSVGNTIYF; CDR3nt: TGTGCCAGCAGCGTAGGAAACACCATATATTTT
abundance: many; v_gene: TRBV9; j_gene: TRBJ2-2; d_gene: TRBD1; CDR3aa: CASSPSTGADTGELFF; CDR3nt: TGTGCCAGCAGCCCGTCCACAGGGGCGGACACCGGGGAGCTGTTTTTT
abundance: .; v_gene: TRBV12-3/TRBV12-4; j_gene: TRBJ2-7; d_gene: .; CDR3aa: CASSLAGGYEQYF; CDR3nt: TGTGCCAGCAGTTTAGCAGGGGGGTACGAGCAGTACTTC
abundance: once; v_gene: TRBV3-1; j_gene: TRBJ2-1; d_gene: TRBD2; CDR3aa: CASSQGLAAPFF; CDR3nt: TGTGCCAGCAGCCAAGGACTAGCGGCCCCGTTCTTC
abundance: few; v_gene: TRBV20-1; j_gene: TRBJ1-2; d_gene: .; CDR3aa: CSARVANYGYTF; CDR3nt: TGCAGTGCTAGGGTGGCTAACTATGGCTACACCTTC
abundance: few; v_gene: TRBV2; j_gene: TRBJ2-5; d_gene: .; CDR3aa: CASSDSSRPGAQYF; CDR3nt: TGTGCCAGCAGTGATTCGTCCAGACCTGGGGCCCAGTACTTC
abundance: .; v_gene: TRBV5-5; j_gene: TRBJ2-4; d_gene: TRBD1; CDR3aa: CASSHRGAGDIQYF; CDR3nt: TGTGCCAGCAGTCACAGGGGGGCCGGGGACATTCAGTACTTC
abundance: few; v_gene: TRBV5-5; j_gene: TRBJ2-6; d_gene: .; CDR3aa: CASTRTAGANVLTF; CDR3nt: TGTGCCAGCACCCGGACTGCTGGGGCCAACGTCCTGACTTTC
abundance: few; v_gene: TRBV7-2; j_gene: TRBJ2-5; d_gene: .; CDR3aa: CASRKRAGAETQYF; CDR3nt: TGTGCCAGCAGAAAAAGGGCGGGTGCGGAGACCCAGTACTTC
abundance: few; v_gene: TRBV21-1; j_gene: TRBJ2-1; d_gene: .; CDR3aa: CASSTEIYNEQFF; CDR3nt: TGTGCCAGCAGTACCGAGATCTACAATGAGCAGTTCTTC
abundance: many; v_gene: TRBV7-2; j_gene: TRBJ1-1; d_gene: .; CDR3aa: CASSLGPGGYTEAFF; CDR3nt: TGTGCCAGCAGCTTAGGTCCCGGGGGTTATACTGAAGCTTTCTTT
abundance: medium-sized; v_gene: TRBV20-1; j_gene: TRBJ2-7; d_gene: TRBD2; CDR3aa: CSARVMSGDFYEQYF; CDR3nt: TGCAGTGCTAGGGTAATGAGCGGGGACTTCTACGAGCAGTACTTC
abundance: few; v_gene: TRBV7-9; j_gene: TRBJ1-4; d_gene: .; CDR3aa: CASSRAGGGEKLFF; CDR3nt: TGTGCCAGCTCCCGAGCGGGGGGAGGCGAAAAACTGTTTTTT
abundance: .; v_gene: TRBV11-2; j_gene: TRBJ1-2; d_gene: .; CDR3aa: CASSLEMRRGRYGYTF; CDR3nt: TGTGCCAGCAGCTTGGAGATGCGCAGGGGACGATATGGCTACACCTTC
abundance: few; v_gene: TRBV12-3/TRBV12-4; j_gene: TRBJ2-7; d_gene: .; CDR3aa: CASSLKGLVYEQYF; CDR3nt: TGTGCCAGCAGTTTAAAGGGGTTAGTCTACGAGCAGTACTTC
abundance: few; v_gene: TRBV18; j_gene: TRBJ2-5; d_gene: .; CDR3aa: CASSRNIFVAGEETQYF; CDR3nt: TGTGCCAGCTCACGAAACATTTTCGTGGCAGGGGAAGAGACCCAGTACTTC
abundance: few; v_gene: TRBV2; j_gene: TRBJ1-1; d_gene: TRBD1; CDR3aa: CASTQEQGATEAFF; CDR3nt: TGTGCCAGCACGCAAGAACAGGGGGCGACTGAAGCTTTCTTT
abundance: few; v_gene: TRBV7-2; j_gene: TRBJ2-2; d_gene: TRBD2; CDR3aa: CASSTKTSVTGELFF; CDR3nt: TGTGCCAGCAGCACCAAGACTAGCGTAACCGGGGAGCTGTTTTTT
abundance: many; v_gene: TRBV18; j_gene: TRBJ1-1; d_gene: .; CDR3aa: CASSLLGDTEAFF; CDR3nt: TGTGCCAGCTCACTGTTGGGAGACACTGAAGCTTTCTTT
abundance: few; v_gene: TRBV7-3; j_gene: TRBJ2-3; d_gene: .; CDR3aa: CASSRKSGSTDTQYF; CDR3nt: TGTGCCAGCAGCCGAAAGAGCGGGAGCACAGATACGCAGTATTTT
abundance: few; v_gene: TRBV7-2; j_gene: TRBJ2-7; d_gene: TRBD1; CDR3aa: CASSLVFVGTGSYEQYF; CDR3nt: TGTGCCAGCAGCTTAGTATTCGTCGGGACAGGATCTTACGAGCAGTACTTC
abundance: medium-sized; v_gene: TRBV11-2; j_gene: TRBJ2-5; d_gene: .; CDR3aa: CASLGHREETQYF; CDR3nt: TGTGCCAGTCTGGGGCACAGGGAGGAGACCCAGTACTTC
abundance: .; v_gene: TRBV7-8; j_gene: TRBJ1-3; d_gene: TRBD1; CDR3aa: CASSRGQGASGNTIYF; CDR3nt: TGTGCCAGCAGCAGGGGACAGGGGGCCTCTGGAAACACCATATATTTT
abundance: many; v_gene: TRBV19; j_gene: TRBJ2-1; d_gene: .; CDR3aa: CASSIGPLEHNEQFF; CDR3nt: TGTGCCAGTAGTATAGGTCCGCTTGAGCACAATGAGCAGTTCTTC
abundance: few; v_gene: TRBV3-2; j_gene: TRBJ2-5; d_gene: .; CDR3aa: CASSTRGTSGPETQYF; CDR3nt: TGTGCCAGCAGCACACGAGGGACTAGCGGACCAGAGACCCAGTACTTC
abundance: few; v_gene: TRBV7-9; j_gene: TRBJ2-1; d_gene: .; CDR3aa: CASSVTVHEQFF; CDR3nt: TGTGCCAGCAGCGTGACAGTACATGAGCAGTTCTTC